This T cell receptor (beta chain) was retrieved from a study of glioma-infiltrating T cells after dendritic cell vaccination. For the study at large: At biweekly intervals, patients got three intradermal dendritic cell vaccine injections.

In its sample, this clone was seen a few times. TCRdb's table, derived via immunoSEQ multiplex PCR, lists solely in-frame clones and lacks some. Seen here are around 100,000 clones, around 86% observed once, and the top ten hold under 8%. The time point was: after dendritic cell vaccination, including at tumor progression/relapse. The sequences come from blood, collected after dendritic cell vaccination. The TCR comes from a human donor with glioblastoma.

The CDR3: CASSRDRNQPQHF. In DNA form, the CDR3 reads TGTGCCAGCAGCCGGGACAGAAATCAGCCCCAGCATTTT. This chain joins TRBV7-9 and TRBJ1-5; 7 positions agree with TRBD1. Germline lookup yields CDR1 SEHNR and CDR2 FQNEAQ (reference sequence). The CDR3 has 13 residues. The trim removed 5 bases at V and 4 bases at J, leaving 2 bases unmatched.